This paragraph reports one TCR beta chain. The data were taken from a study of blood T cell repertoires in COVID-19. Across the study: The analysed material was cDNA or gDNA that came from T cells, B-cell-depleted T cells, or PBMCs.

After removal of 4 bases from V and 7 bases from J, the junction contained 7 bases not matched to a gene. Germline lookup yields CDR1 GTSNPN and CDR2 SVGIG (reference sequence). This CDR3 spans 14 amino acids. The authors' processing: Counts of nucleated cells, estimated from reference gene primer amplification, were obtained. Clones were read by immunoSEQ multiplex PCR, and TCRdb kept only the in-frame ones, dropping some. V and J calls and clone size are copied from that table; D and trimming were computed from the DNA. Counted here are about 200,000 clones, approximately 78% occurring once; the ten biggest clones make up about 12%.

The source of this sequence is a woman between 40 and 50 years old with acute or convalescent COVID-19. Sequencing input: peripheral blood. This chain links TRBV30 with TRBJ1-6; 7 nucleotides line up with TRBD1. As DNA, the CDR3 is TGTGCCTGGACAAAGGGACAGTCAAATTCACCCCTCCACTTT. This gives the protein CAWTKGQSNSPLHF. Looking up the rest from reference TRBV30 and TRBJ1-6 gives the full variable domain: SQTIHQWPATLVQPVGSPLSLECTVEGTSNPNLYWYRQAAGRGLQLLFYSVGIGQISSEVPQNLSASRPQDRQFILSSKKLLLSDSGFYLCAWTKGQSNSPLHFGNGTRLTVT.